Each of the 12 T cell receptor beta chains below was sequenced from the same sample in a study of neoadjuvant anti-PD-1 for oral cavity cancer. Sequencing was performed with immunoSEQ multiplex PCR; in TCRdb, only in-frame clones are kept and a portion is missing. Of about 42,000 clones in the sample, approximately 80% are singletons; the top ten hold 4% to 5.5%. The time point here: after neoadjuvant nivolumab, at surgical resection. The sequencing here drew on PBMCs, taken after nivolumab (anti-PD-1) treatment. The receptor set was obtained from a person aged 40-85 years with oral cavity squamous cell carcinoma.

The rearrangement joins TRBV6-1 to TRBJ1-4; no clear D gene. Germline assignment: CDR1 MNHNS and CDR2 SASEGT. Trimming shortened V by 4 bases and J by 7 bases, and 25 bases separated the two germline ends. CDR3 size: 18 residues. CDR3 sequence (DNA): TGTGCCAGCAGTGTAGTCCCATGGACGTCCCGAGGAGGTGAAAAACTGTTTTTT. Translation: CASSVVPWTSRGGEKLFF.

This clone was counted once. The CDR3: CASSSSSAYSGANVLTF. The CDR3 DNA sequence: TGTGCCAGCAGCTCGTCTTCAGCGTACTCTGGGGCCAACGTCCTGACTTTC. The chain employs TRBV7-8 and TRBJ2-6; no clear D gene. The V gene's germline CDR1 is SGHVS and CDR2 FQNEAQ. CDR3 length: 17 amino acids. Between the trimmed V and J ends, which lost 4 bases and 0 bases, there was a span of 13 bases.

Here the CDR3 reads CASSPRQAYGYTF. CDR3 DNA sequence: TGTGCCAGCAGCCCTCGGCAGGCCTATGGCTACACCTTC. The chain couples TRBV11-2 to TRBJ1-2; unclear D gene. CDR3 size: 13 residues. V lost 5 bases to trimming and J lost 4 bases, with 11 bases between them. Germline V gene sequence: CDR1 SGHAT, CDR2 FQNNGV.

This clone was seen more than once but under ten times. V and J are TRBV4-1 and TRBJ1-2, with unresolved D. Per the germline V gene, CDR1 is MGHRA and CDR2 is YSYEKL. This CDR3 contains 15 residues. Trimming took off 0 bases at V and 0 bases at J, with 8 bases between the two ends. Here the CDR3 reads CASSQEYGANYGYTF. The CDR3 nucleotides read TGCGCCAGCAGCCAAGAATACGGTGCTAACTATGGCTACACCTTC.

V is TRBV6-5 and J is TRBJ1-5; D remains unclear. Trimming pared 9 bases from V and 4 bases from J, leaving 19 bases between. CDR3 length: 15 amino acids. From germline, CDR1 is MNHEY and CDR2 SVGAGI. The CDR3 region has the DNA TGTGCCAGTCGGACGGAGTTTCCCCCTAATCAGCCCCAGCATTTT. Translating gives CASRTEFPPNQPQHF.

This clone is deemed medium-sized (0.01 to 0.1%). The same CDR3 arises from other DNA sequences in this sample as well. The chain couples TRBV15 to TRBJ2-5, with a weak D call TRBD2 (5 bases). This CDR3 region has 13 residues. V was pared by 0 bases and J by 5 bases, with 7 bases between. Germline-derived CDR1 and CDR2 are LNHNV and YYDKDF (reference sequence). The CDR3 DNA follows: TGTGCCACCAGCAGAGATCCGGGGGAGACCCAGTACTTC. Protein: CATSRDPGETQYF. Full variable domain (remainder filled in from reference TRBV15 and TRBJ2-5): DAMVIQNPRYQVTQFGKPVTLSCSQTLNHNVMYWYQQKSSQAPKLLFHYYDKDFNNEADTPDNFQSRRPNTSFCFLDIRSPGLGDTAMYLCATSRDPGETQYFGPGTRLLVL.

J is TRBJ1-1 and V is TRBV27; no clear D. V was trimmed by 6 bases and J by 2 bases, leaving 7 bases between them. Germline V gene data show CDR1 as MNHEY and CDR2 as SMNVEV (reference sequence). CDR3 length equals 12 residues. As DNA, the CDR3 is TGTGCCAGCAGATCAGTCAACACTGAAGCTTTCTTT. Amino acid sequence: CASRSVNTEAFF.

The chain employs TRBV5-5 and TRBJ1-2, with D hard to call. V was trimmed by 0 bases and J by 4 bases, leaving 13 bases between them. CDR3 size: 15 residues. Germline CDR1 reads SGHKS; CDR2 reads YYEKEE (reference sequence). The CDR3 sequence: CASSLASRGGYGYTF. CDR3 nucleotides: TGTGCCAGCAGCTTGGCCAGTCGGGGTGGCTATGGCTACACCTTC.

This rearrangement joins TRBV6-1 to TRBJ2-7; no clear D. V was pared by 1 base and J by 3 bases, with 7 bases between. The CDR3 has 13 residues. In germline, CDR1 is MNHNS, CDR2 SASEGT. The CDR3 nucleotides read TGTGCCAGCAGTGAAGGCAGATTCTACGAGCAGTACTTC. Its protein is CASSEGRFYEQYF.

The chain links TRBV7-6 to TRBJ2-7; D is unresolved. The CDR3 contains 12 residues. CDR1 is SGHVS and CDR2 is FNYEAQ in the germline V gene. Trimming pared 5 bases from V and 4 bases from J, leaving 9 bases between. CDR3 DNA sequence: TGTGCCAGCAGCCACCTCGGGTACGAGCAGTACTTC. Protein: CASSHLGYEQYF.

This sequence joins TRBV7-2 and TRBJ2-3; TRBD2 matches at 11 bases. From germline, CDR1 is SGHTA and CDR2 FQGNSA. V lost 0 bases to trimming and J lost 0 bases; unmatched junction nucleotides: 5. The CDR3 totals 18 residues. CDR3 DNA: TGTGCCAGCAGCTTAGCGTTTAGCGGGGGGGCAAGCACAGATACGCAGTATTTT. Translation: CASSLAFSGGASTDTQYF.

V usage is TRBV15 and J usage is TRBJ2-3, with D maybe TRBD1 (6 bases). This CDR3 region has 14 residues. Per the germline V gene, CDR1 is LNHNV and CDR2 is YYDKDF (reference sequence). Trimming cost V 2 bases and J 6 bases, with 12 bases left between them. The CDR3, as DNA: TGTGCCACCAGCAGACGCCCAGGGGAGGATACGCAGTATTTT. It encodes CATSRRPGEDTQYF. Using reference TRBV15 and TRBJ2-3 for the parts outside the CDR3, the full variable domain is DAMVIQNPRYQVTQFGKPVTLSCSQTLNHNVMYWYQQKSSQAPKLLFHYYDKDFNNEADTPDNFQSRRPNTSFCFLDIRSPGLGDTAMYLCATSRRPGEDTQYFGPGTRLTVL.